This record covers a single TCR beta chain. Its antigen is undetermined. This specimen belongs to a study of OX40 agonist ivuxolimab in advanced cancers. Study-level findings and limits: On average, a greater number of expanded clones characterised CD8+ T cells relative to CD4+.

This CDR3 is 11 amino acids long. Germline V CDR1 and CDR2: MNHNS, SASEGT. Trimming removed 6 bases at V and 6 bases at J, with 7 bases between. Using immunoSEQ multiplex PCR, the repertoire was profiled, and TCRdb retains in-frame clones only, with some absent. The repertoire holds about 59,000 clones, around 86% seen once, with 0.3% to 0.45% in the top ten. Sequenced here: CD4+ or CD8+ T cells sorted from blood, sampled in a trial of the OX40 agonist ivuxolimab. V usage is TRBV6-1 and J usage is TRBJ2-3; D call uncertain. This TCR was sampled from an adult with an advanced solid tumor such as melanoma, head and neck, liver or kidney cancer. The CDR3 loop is CASSFGDTQYF. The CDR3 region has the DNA TGTGCCAGCAGCTTTGGCGATACGCAGTATTTT.